Presented here are 9 T cell receptor beta chains from one specimen sequenced in a study of T cell responses to AZD1222 COVID-19 vaccine. TCRdb keeps only in-frame clones here, not all; method: immunoSEQ multiplex PCR. Among more than 150,000 clones listed, about 87% were seen once. The sample here was peripheral blood, taken on day 0 of MenACWY control vaccination. The receptor set was obtained from an adult in good health.

The gene calls are TRBV4-2 and TRBJ2-2; D ambiguous. The V and J ends lost 1 base and 7 bases respectively, with 4 bases between them. The length of the CDR3 is 12 residues. The germline V gene has CDR1 LGHNA and CDR2 YNFKEQ. CDR3 loop: CASSQASGELFF. The DNA of the CDR3 is TGTGCCAGCAGCCAAGCAAGCGGGGAGCTGTTTTTT.

The V call is TRBV6-5, the J call TRBJ1-1; weak D call: TRBD1 (5 bases). Trimming took off 2 bases at V and 6 bases at J, with 16 bases between the two ends. This CDR3 is 15 amino acids long. Germline V gene sequence: CDR1 MNHEY, CDR2 SVGAGI. The CDR3: CASSYAQPRGAEAFF. The CDR3 region has the DNA TGTGCCAGCAGTTACGCCCAGCCCCGGGGGGCTGAAGCTTTCTTT.

This rearrangement joins TRBV6-5 to TRBJ1-4; 10 bases line up with TRBD1. CDR3 length: 14 residues. Germline V gene data show CDR1 as MNHEY and CDR2 as SVGAGI. V lost 6 bases and J lost 6; bases outside the gene matches: 4. The DNA of the CDR3 is TGTGCCAGCAGACTCGGGACAGGGGATGAAAAACTGTTTTTT. This sequence encodes CASRLGTGDEKLFF.

This clone was seen just once. The rearrangement uses TRBV7-3 and TRBJ2-7; no definite D call. CDR3 length: 13 amino acids. Germline CDR1 SGHTA, CDR2 FQGTGA. Trimming took 5 bases from V and 0 from J, leaving 8 bases between them. The DNA for the CDR3 is TGTGCCAGCAGCCCTGGGCCCTCCTACGAGCAGTACTTC. It is translated as CASSPGPSYEQYF.

DNA of the CDR3: TGTGCCAGCAGTGACACCCGGGGAGGGGGCAATGAGCAGTTCTTC. This gives the protein CASSDTRGGGNEQFF. The chain employs TRBV6-4 and TRBJ2-1, with D possibly TRBD2 on 7 matching bases. V was clipped by 2 bases and J by 6 bases, with 14 bases between them. Germline-derived CDR1 and CDR2 are MRHNA and SNTAGT. The CDR3 has 15 residues.

This clone was counted only a few times. The rearrangement uses TRBV30 and TRBJ2-6; weak D call: TRBD2 (5 bases). Germline CDR1 GTSNPN, CDR2 SVGIG (reference sequence). The CDR3 runs 14 residues. V was pared by 5 bases and J by 1 base, with 9 bases between. CDR3 sequence: CAWGLSSGANVLTF. DNA for the CDR3: TGTGCCTGGGGACTCTCATCTGGGGCCAACGTCCTGACTTTC. Drawing the rest from reference TRBV30 and TRBJ2-6, the complete variable domain is SQTIHQWPATLVQPVGSPLSLECTVEGTSNPNLYWYRQAAGRGLQLLFYSVGIGQISSEVPQNLSASRPQDRQFILSSKKLLLSDSGFYLCAWGLSSGANVLTFGAGSRLTVL.

V gene TRBV5-1 combines with J gene TRBJ1-1; D gene unclear. V was pared by 5 bases and J by 0 bases, with 8 bases between. CDR3 length: 13 residues. The germline V gene encodes CDR1 SGHRS and CDR2 YFSETQ. This CDR3 reads CASSGGLNTEAFF. The CDR3 DNA is TGCGCCAGCAGTGGAGGACTGAACACTGAAGCTTTCTTT.

The chain employs TRBV6-5 and TRBJ2-1, with D possibly TRBD2 on 5 matching bases. This CDR3 has 14 residues. V was trimmed by 4 bases and J by 4 bases, leaving 11 bases between them. Germline V gene lookup returns CDR1 MNHEY and CDR2 SVGAGI. Written as DNA, the CDR3 is TGTGCCAGCAGTTTCGGACGGGGATACAATGAGCAGTTCTTC. It yields the protein CASSFGRGYNEQFF.

J is TRBJ2-7 and V is TRBV4-1; unclear D gene. Between the trimmed V and J ends, which lost 1 base and 2 bases, there was a span of 6 bases. The germline gives CDR1 MGHRA, CDR2 YSYEKL. The CDR3 loop spans 13 amino acids. CDR3 protein: CASSQGSAYEQYF. The CDR3 bases are TGCGCCAGCAGCCAAGGCAGCGCCTACGAGCAGTACTTC.